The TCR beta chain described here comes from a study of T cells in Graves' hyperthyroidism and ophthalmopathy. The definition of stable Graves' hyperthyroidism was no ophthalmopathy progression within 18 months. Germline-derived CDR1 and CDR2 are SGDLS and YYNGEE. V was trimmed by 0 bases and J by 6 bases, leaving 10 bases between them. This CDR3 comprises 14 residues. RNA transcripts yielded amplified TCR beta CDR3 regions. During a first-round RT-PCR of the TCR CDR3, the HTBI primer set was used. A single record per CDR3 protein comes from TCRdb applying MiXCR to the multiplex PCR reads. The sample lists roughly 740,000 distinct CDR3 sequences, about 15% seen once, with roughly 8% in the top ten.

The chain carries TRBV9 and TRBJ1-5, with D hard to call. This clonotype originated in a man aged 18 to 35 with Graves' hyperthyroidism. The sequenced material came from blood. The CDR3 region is CASSVEGRGQPQHF. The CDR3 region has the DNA TGTGCCAGCAGCGTAGAAGGACGGGGTCAGCCCCAGCATTTT.